Listed below are T cell receptor beta chains from one sample, sequenced in a study of blood T cell repertoires in COVID-19. Assay: immunoSEQ multiplex PCR; the TCRdb copy retains only in-frame clones and omits some. The table records 88,000 or so clones, approximately 89% of them present only once. Sequencing was done on a sample of peripheral blood. All receptors derive from a man aged 45-65 years with acute or convalescent COVID-19. The CDR3 runs from the conserved cysteine through the conserved F or W. A D gene is named only where the DNA matches it firmly. The listing skips clone size in some rows; elsewhere it reads once, few, many or a size class.

CDR3aa | CDR3nt | v_gene | len | j_gene | abundance | d_gene
CASRDREDSPLHF | TGTGCCAGCAGAGACAGGGAGGATTCACCCCTCCACTTT | TRBV6-5 | 13 | TRBJ1-6 | . | TRBD1
CATSRGGDTQYF | TGTGCCACCAGCAGGGGGGGAGATACGCAGTATTTT | TRBV15 | 12 | TRBJ2-3 | . | .
CASSAARGSGNTIYF | TGTGCCAGCAGCGCCGCCAGGGGCTCCGGAAACACCATATATTTT | TRBV2 | 15 | TRBJ1-3 | . | .
CASRGLGQPQHF | TGTGCCAGCCGGGGGTTGGGTCAGCCCCAGCATTTT | TRBV6-5 | 12 | TRBJ1-5 | . | .
CAWRVDSLNEQFF | TGTGCCTGGAGAGTCGACAGCCTCAATGAGCAGTTCTTC | TRBV30 | 13 | TRBJ2-1 | . | .
CASSQSRDRGGGELFF | TGTGCCAGCAGCCAATCCCGGGACAGAGGCGGCGGGGAGCTGTTTTTT | TRBV3-1/TRBV3-2 | 16 | TRBJ2-2 | once | TRBD1
CASSYDLAGVRNEQFF | TGTGCCAGCAGCTATGATCTAGCGGGAGTCAGGAATGAGCAGTTCTTC | TRBV5-4 | 16 | TRBJ2-1 | . | TRBD2
CASSSGGEAHNEQFF | TGTGCCAGCAGTTCGGGAGGGGAGGCACACAATGAGCAGTTCTTC | TRBV6-2/TRBV6-3 | 15 | TRBJ2-1 | . | TRBD2
CASGHGGSYNEQFF | TGTGCCAGCGGTCACGGGGGCTCCTACAATGAGCAGTTCTTC | TRBV27 | 14 | TRBJ2-1 | . | .
CASSSGQGRFNEQFF | TGCGCCAGCAGCTCCGGACAGGGTAGGTTCAATGAGCAGTTCTTC | TRBV5-1 | 15 | TRBJ2-1 | . | TRBD1
CATGQGHYGYTF | TGTGCCACCGGACAGGGCCACTATGGCTACACCTTC | TRBV6-5 | 12 | TRBJ1-2 | once | TRBD1
CASSENDLEGGTEAFF | TGTGCCAGCAGTGAAAATGACCTGGAGGGAGGCACTGAAGCTTTCTTT | TRBV25-1 | 16 | TRBJ1-1 | few | .
CASSHGQGNGELFF | TGTGCCAGCTCCCACGGACAGGGAAACGGGGAGCTGTTTTTT | TRBV18 | 14 | TRBJ2-2 | . | TRBD1
CASSFRTGTGSNSPLHF | TGTGCCAGCAGTTTTCGGACAGGGACGGGCTCTAATTCACCCCTCCACTTT | TRBV11-2 | 17 | TRBJ1-6 | . | TRBD1
CASSLEGTTNEKLFF | TGTGCCAGCAGCTTAGAGGGGACAACTAATGAAAAACTGTTTTTT | TRBV7-2 | 15 | TRBJ1-4 | . | .
CASSRGTGEAKKLFF | TGTGCCAGCAGCCGTGGGACAGGGGAGGCGAAAAAACTGTTTTTT | TRBV5-5 | 15 | TRBJ1-4 | . | TRBD1
CASSLDLAEETQYF | TGCGCCAGCAGCTTGGATCTAGCGGAAGAGACCCAGTACTTC | TRBV5-1 | 14 | TRBJ2-5 | . | TRBD2
CASSPLDRSSGANVLTF | TGTGCCAGCTCACCCCTCGACAGAAGCTCTGGGGCCAACGTCCTGACTTTC | TRBV18 | 17 | TRBJ2-6 | . | .
CASRQGRNEKLFF | TGTGCCAGTCGACAGGGGAGGAATGAAAAACTGTTTTTT | TRBV25-1 | 13 | TRBJ1-4 | once | TRBD1
CASSSGTGIWNTEAFF | TGTGCCAGCAGTTCCGGGACAGGGATATGGAACACTGAAGCTTTCTTT | TRBV6-5 | 16 | TRBJ1-1 | . | TRBD1
CASSLVGLASINEQFF | TGTGCCAGCAGCTTAGTCGGGCTAGCGTCGATTAATGAGCAGTTCTTC | TRBV7-7 | 16 | TRBJ2-1 | . | .
CASSFLGQGNQPQHF | TGTGCCAGCAGCTTCCTGGGACAGGGGAATCAGCCCCAGCATTTT | TRBV5-4 | 15 | TRBJ1-5 | . | TRBD1
CASSVGASGDQETQYF | TGTGCCAGCAGCGTCGGGGCTAGCGGGGACCAAGAGACCCAGTACTTC | TRBV7-6 | 16 | TRBJ2-5 | . | TRBD2
CASGRGGSYNEQFF | TGTGCCAGCGGGCGGGGGGGCTCCTACAATGAGCAGTTCTTC | TRBV6-5 | 14 | TRBJ2-1 | . | TRBD2
CASSRAGGSNQPQHF | TGTGCCAGCAGTCGCGCAGGTGGAAGCAATCAGCCCCAGCATTTT | TRBV6-2/TRBV6-3 | 15 | TRBJ1-5 | . | .
CASSQAKLVSDQETQYF | TGTGCCAGCAGCCAAGCGAAGTTGGTTAGCGACCAAGAGACCCAGTACTTC | TRBV3-1/TRBV3-2 | 17 | TRBJ2-5 | . | .
CASIRGIGSNEKLFF | TGTGCCAGCATCCGGGGAATAGGAAGTAATGAAAAACTGTTTTTT | TRBV6-6 | 15 | TRBJ1-4 | . | .
CASSRPIGGDYEKLFF | TGTGCCAGCAGCCGCCCCATAGGGGGCGATTACGAAAAACTGTTTTTT | TRBV7-9 | 16 | TRBJ1-4 | once | TRBD1
CASSFPPGGLATLRETQYF | TGTGCCAGCAGTTTTCCCCCGGGAGGACTAGCGACATTAAGGGAGACCCAGTACTTC | TRBV2 | 19 | TRBJ2-5 | . | TRBD2